This TCR beta chain was sequenced during a study of shared clonotypes between healthy human individuals. In the naive CD8 group, cells lacked CD45RO and were positively selected for CCR7, so terminally differentiated effector memory CD45RA+ cells were left out. Assay used: immunoSEQ multiplex PCR; TCRdb lists only in-frame clones, some missing. The sample carries fewer than 1 million clones, roughly 96% recorded once. The sample comprised naive CD8+ T cells sorted from blood. The TCR was taken from a man in his thirties or forties in good health.

The DNA for the CDR3 is TGTGCCAGCCTAGCCCTTAGCGGGACCTCCTACGAGCAGTACTTC. Its translation is CASLALSGTSYEQYF. The V gene is TRBV6-5, the J gene TRBJ2-7, with 8 bases identical to TRBD2. The V and J ends lost 8 bases and 0 bases, in that order; junction bases with no gene match: 9. The CDR3 is made up of 15 amino acids. CDR1 is MNHEY and CDR2 is SVGAGI in the germline V gene.